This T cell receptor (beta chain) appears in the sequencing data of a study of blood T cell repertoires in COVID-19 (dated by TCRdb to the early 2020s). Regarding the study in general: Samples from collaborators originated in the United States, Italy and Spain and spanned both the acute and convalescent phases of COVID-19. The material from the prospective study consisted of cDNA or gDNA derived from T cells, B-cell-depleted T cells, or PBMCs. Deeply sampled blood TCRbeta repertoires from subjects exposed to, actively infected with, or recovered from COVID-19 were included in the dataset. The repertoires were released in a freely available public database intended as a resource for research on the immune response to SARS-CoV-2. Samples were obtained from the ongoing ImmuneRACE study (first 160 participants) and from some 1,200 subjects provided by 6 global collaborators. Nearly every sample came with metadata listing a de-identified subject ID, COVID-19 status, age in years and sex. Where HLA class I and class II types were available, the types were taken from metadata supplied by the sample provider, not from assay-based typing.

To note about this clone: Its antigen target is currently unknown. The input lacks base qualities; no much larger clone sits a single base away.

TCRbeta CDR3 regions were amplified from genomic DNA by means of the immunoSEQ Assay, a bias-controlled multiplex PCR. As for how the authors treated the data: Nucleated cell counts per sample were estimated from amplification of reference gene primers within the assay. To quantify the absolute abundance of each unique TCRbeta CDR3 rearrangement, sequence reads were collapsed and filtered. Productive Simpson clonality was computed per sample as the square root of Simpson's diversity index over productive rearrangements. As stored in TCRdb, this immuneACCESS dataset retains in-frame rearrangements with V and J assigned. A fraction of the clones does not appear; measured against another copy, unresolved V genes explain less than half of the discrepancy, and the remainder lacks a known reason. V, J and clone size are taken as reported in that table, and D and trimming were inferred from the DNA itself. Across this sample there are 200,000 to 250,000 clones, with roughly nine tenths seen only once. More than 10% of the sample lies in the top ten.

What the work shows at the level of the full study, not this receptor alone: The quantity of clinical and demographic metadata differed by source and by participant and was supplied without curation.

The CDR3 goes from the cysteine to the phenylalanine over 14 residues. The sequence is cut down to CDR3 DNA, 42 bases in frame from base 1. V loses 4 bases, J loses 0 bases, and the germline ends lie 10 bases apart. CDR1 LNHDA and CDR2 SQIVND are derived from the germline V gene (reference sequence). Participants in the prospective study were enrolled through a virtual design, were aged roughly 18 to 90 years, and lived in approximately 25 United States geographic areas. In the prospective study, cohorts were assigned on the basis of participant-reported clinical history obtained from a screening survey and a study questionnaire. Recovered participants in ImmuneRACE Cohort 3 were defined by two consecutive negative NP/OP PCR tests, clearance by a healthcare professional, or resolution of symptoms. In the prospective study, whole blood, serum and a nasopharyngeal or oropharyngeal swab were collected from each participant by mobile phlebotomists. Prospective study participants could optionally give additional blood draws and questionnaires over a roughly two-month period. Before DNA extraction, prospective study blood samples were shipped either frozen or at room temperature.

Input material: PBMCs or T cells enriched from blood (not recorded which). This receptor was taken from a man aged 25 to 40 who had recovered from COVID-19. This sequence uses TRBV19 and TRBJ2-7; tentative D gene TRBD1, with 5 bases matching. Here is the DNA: TGTGCCAGTAGTAGGGCAGGGCCCTCCTACGAGCAGTACTTC. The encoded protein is CASSRAGPSYEQYF.